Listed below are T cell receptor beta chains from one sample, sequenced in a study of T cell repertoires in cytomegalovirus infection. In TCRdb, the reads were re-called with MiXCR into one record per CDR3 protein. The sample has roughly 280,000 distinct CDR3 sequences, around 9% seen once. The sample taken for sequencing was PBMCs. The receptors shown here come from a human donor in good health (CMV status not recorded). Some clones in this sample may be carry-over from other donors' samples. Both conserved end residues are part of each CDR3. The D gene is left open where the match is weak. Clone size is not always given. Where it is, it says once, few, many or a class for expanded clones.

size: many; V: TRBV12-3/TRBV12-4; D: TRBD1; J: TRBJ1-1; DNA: TGTGCCAGCTCACAGGGGTCGAACACTGAAGCTTTCTTT; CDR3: CASSQGSNTEAFF
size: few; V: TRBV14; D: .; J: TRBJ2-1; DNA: TGTGCCAGCAGCCAACTCTTATACAATGAGCAGTTCTTC; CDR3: CASSQLLYNEQFF
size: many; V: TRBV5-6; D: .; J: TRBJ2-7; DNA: TGTGCCAGCAGCTTTCGGGTTCGCGAGCAGTACTTC; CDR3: CASSFRVREQYF
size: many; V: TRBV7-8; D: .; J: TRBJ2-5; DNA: TGTGCCAGCAGCTTAGCTGGGACGATCGGGCCCCGAGGGTGGACCCAGTACTTC; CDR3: CASSLAGTIGPRGWTQYF
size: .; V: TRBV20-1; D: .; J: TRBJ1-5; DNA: TGCAGTGCGGGTAGGCTCAATCAGCCCCAGCATTTT; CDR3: CSAGRLNQPQHF
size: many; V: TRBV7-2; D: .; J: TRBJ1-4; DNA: TGTGCCAGCAGCGTAGTTAATGAAAAACTGTTTTTT; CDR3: CASSVVNEKLFF
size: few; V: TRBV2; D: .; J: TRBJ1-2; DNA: TGTGCCAGCAGGGACGGACTCAACGGTGGCTACACCTTC; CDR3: CASRDGLNGGYTF
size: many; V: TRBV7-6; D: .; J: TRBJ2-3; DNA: TGTGCCAGCAGCTTAAAGAAGGAGGACACCATCACAGATACGCAGTATTTT; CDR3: CASSLKKEDTITDTQYF
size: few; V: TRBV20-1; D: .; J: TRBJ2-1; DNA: TGCAGTGCTAGAGATCCTCACCCCAGAAGAGACAATGAGCAGTTCTTC; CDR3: CSARDPHPRRDNEQFF
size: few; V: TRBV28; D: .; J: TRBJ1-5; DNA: TGTGCCAGTAAGCTCGCTAATCAGCCCCAGCATTTT; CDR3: CASKLANQPQHF
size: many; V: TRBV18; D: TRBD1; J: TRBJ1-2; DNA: TGTGCCAGCTCACTACAGGGGGCGGCTAACTATGGCTACACCTTC; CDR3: CASSLQGAANYGYTF
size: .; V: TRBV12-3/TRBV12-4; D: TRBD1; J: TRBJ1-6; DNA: TGTGCCAGCAGTTTGGGGACAGGGCGCATGTATTCACCCCTCCACTTT; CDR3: CASSLGTGRMYSPLHF
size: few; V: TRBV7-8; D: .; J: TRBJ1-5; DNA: TGTGCCAGCAGTCAAGAGCCGGGACTTAGCAATCAGCCCCAGCATTTT; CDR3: CASSQEPGLSNQPQHF
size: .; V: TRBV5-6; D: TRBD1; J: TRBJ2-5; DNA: TGTGCCAGCAGCCCCCGGCCAGGGGGTCAAGAGACCCAGTACTTC; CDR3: CASSPRPGGQETQYF
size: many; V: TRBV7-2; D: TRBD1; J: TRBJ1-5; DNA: TGTGCCAGCAGCCCCGGGACAGAGACTCATCAGCCCCAGCATTTT; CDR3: CASSPGTETHQPQHF
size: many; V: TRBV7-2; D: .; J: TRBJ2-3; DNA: TGTGCCAGCAGCTTAGGACGGGGCTCACCCACAGATACGCAGTATTTT; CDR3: CASSLGRGSPTDTQYF